This paragraph reports one T cell receptor (beta chain). Its specificity is unknown. Germline-derived CDR1 and CDR2 are SGHTA and FQGNSA. V shed 5 bases, J shed 0 bases, and the junction held 9 bases outside the gene matches. There are 16 residues in the CDR3. These data come from a study of CD8 T cells in Susac syndrome. Whole-study findings and limits: The study conceded that relatively few individuals underwent its TCR sequencing and HLA analysis.

RNA in amounts of about 0.5 to 1 ug was reverse transcribed with random hexamers. With immunoSEQ multiplex PCR, TCR beta CDR3 was amplified across 54 Vbeta and 13 Jbeta. TCRdb itself ran the immunoSEQ multiplex PCR reads through MiXCR, one entry per CDR3 protein. The sample carries roughly 110,000 distinct CDR3 sequences, 80% to 95% recorded once. V usage is TRBV7-2 and J usage is TRBJ1-2, with TRBD1 identical over 7 bases. The clonotype comes from a human donor in good health. Sequenced sample: CD4+ T cells from PBMCs. As DNA, the CDR3 is TGTGCCAGCAGCGCCGGGACAGCGAGCACTAACTATGGCTACACCTTC. This encodes CASSAGTASTNYGYTF.